The rows below give T cell receptor beta chains drawn from one sample of a study of T cell responses to AZD1222 COVID-19 vaccine. Data came from immunoSEQ multiplex PCR; TCRdb stores just in-frame clones and leaves some out. The table lists 250,000 to 300,000 clones, 90% to 95% of them singletons. The specimen was peripheral blood, collected 28 days after the second AZD1222 dose. The receptors were gathered from an adult who received the AZD1222 COVID-19 vaccine. The CDR3 runs from the conserved cysteine through the conserved F or W. The D gene is left open where the match is weak. A clone size is listed for some rows: how often the clone was seen (once, few, many), or a class if it is expanded.

abundance: -; j_gene: TRBJ2-3; d_gene: TRBD1; v_gene: TRBV5-5; CDR3nt: TGTGCCAGCAGCGCGCGGACAGGGAGCACAGATACGCAGTATTTT; CDR3aa: CASSARTGSTDTQYF
abundance: -; j_gene: TRBJ2-7; d_gene: -; v_gene: TRBV5-6; CDR3nt: TGTGCCAGCAGCTTGGCCGGTGCGGAGCAGTACTTC; CDR3aa: CASSLAGAEQYF
abundance: -; j_gene: TRBJ1-2; d_gene: TRBD1; v_gene: TRBV29-1; CDR3nt: TGCAGCGTTGTACCGGGACAGGGGGACTATGGCTACACCTTC; CDR3aa: CSVVPGQGDYGYTF
abundance: -; j_gene: TRBJ1-1; d_gene: -; v_gene: TRBV27; CDR3nt: TGTGCCAGCGGCCTGAGGGGGGGCACTGAAGCTTTCTTT; CDR3aa: CASGLRGGTEAFF
abundance: -; j_gene: TRBJ1-5; d_gene: -; v_gene: TRBV19; CDR3nt: TGTGCCAGTAGTGTGCACATTGGGGGCAATCAGCCCCAGCATTTT; CDR3aa: CASSVHIGGNQPQHF
abundance: -; j_gene: TRBJ1-3; d_gene: TRBD1; v_gene: TRBV2; CDR3nt: TGTGCCATTCAAGGACAGGCAGGGACGGGCACCATATATTTT; CDR3aa: CAIQGQAGTGTIYF
abundance: -; j_gene: TRBJ1-2; d_gene: -; v_gene: TRBV6-5; CDR3nt: TGTGCCAGCAGTCGGACCAACTATGGCTACACCTTC; CDR3aa: CASSRTNYGYTF
abundance: -; j_gene: TRBJ2-7; d_gene: -; v_gene: TRBV28; CDR3nt: TGTGCCAGCAGGTCCGGGACATCCTACGAGCAGTACTTC; CDR3aa: CASRSGTSYEQYF
abundance: -; j_gene: TRBJ1-2; d_gene: -; v_gene: TRBV7-6; CDR3nt: TGTGCCAGCAGCCCACAGGGACCCTATGGCTACACCTTC; CDR3aa: CASSPQGPYGYTF
abundance: -; j_gene: TRBJ1-6; d_gene: -; v_gene: TRBV6-5; CDR3nt: TGTGCCAGCAGCCTCGGGACCAATTCACCCCTCCACTTT; CDR3aa: CASSLGTNSPLHF
abundance: -; j_gene: TRBJ2-7; d_gene: -; v_gene: TRBV29-1; CDR3nt: TGCAGCGTCAGCGGGTTCTCCTACGAGCAGTACTTC; CDR3aa: CSVSGFSYEQYF
abundance: -; j_gene: TRBJ2-5; d_gene: -; v_gene: TRBV4-2; CDR3nt: TGTGCCAGCAGCCAAGACCACCCGTCAGTGCCCCCAGAGACCCAGTACTTC; CDR3aa: CASSQDHPSVPPETQYF
abundance: -; j_gene: TRBJ1-1; d_gene: -; v_gene: TRBV30; CDR3nt: TGTGCCTGGAGCAGGGAGTTGAACACTGAAGCTTTCTTT; CDR3aa: CAWSRELNTEAFF
abundance: -; j_gene: TRBJ2-5; d_gene: TRBD1; v_gene: TRBV15; CDR3nt: TGTGCCACCAGCAGGGACAGGGAGACCCAGTACTTC; CDR3aa: CATSRDRETQYF
abundance: -; j_gene: TRBJ2-3; d_gene: TRBD2; v_gene: TRBV5-1; CDR3nt: TGCGCCAGCAGGCTTGGACCCTTGGCGGGAGGAGGCACAGATACGCAGTATTTT; CDR3aa: CASRLGPLAGGGTDTQYF
abundance: -; j_gene: TRBJ2-3; d_gene: -; v_gene: TRBV29-1; CDR3nt: TGCAGCGCCCACCCCGGGACCCCCCCAGATACGCAGTATTTT; CDR3aa: CSAHPGTPPDTQYF
abundance: -; j_gene: TRBJ2-2; d_gene: -; v_gene: TRBV11-3; CDR3nt: TGTGCCAGCAGCCCAGCGAGCGAGAGGGGATTGGCCGGGGAGCTGTTTTTT; CDR3aa: CASSPASERGLAGELFF
abundance: -; j_gene: TRBJ2-5; d_gene: TRBD2; v_gene: TRBV20-1; CDR3nt: TGCAGTGCTAGTCCGGGACTAGCGGGAGCAGAGACCCAGTACTTC; CDR3aa: CSASPGLAGAETQYF
abundance: -; j_gene: TRBJ1-2; d_gene: -; v_gene: TRBV28; CDR3nt: TGTGCCAGCAGTCCGGTTCCTCCTTTGGGCTACACCTTC; CDR3aa: CASSPVPPLGYTF
abundance: -; j_gene: TRBJ2-7; d_gene: TRBD1; v_gene: TRBV27; CDR3nt: TGTGCCAGCAGTTTCCAGGGGGCCGACGAGCAGTACTTC; CDR3aa: CASSFQGADEQYF
abundance: -; j_gene: TRBJ1-1; d_gene: -; v_gene: TRBV7-9; CDR3nt: TGTGCCAGCAGCACCAGGGGCAACACTGAAGCTTTCTTT; CDR3aa: CASSTRGNTEAFF
abundance: -; j_gene: TRBJ2-3; d_gene: -; v_gene: TRBV5-6; CDR3nt: TGTGCCAGCAGCTCGCCCACAGATACGCAGTATTTT; CDR3aa: CASSSPTDTQYF
abundance: -; j_gene: TRBJ1-2; d_gene: -; v_gene: TRBV28; CDR3nt: TGTGCCAGCAGACCGGGAGGGAACTATGGCTACACCTTC; CDR3aa: CASRPGGNYGYTF
abundance: -; j_gene: TRBJ2-2; d_gene: -; v_gene: TRBV9; CDR3nt: TGTGCCAGCAGCGTAGGGCAGGCACCCAACACCGGGGAGCTGTTTTTT; CDR3aa: CASSVGQAPNTGELFF
abundance: -; j_gene: TRBJ1-1; d_gene: -; v_gene: TRBV29-1; CDR3nt: TGCAGCGGCGGGACGGGAGCTGAAGCTTTCTTT; CDR3aa: CSGGTGAEAFF
abundance: -; j_gene: TRBJ2-2; d_gene: -; v_gene: TRBV29-1; CDR3nt: TGCAGCGTTGAAGAGGTATCGGAGGGGTCGGCCACCGGGGAGCTGTTTTTT; CDR3aa: CSVEEVSEGSATGELFF
abundance: -; j_gene: TRBJ2-3; d_gene: TRBD1; v_gene: TRBV6-5; CDR3nt: TGTGCCAGCAGCAAAAGGGGACAGGGGTCAGATACGCAGTATTTT; CDR3aa: CASSKRGQGSDTQYF
abundance: -; j_gene: TRBJ1-1; d_gene: TRBD1; v_gene: TRBV7-8; CDR3nt: TGTGCCAGCAGCCTGCAGGACAGGTACACTGAAGCTTTCTTT; CDR3aa: CASSLQDRYTEAFF
abundance: once; j_gene: TRBJ2-5; d_gene: TRBD2; v_gene: TRBV4-2; CDR3nt: TGTGCCAGCAGCCCGGGGACTAGCGGGGGAGAGACCCAGTACTTC; CDR3aa: CASSPGTSGGETQYF